The 17 T cell receptor beta chains reported below all come from one sample, sequenced in a study of response to subunit inactivated influenza vaccine listed by TCRdb under 2018. Libraries were prepared through RT-PCR. TCRdb records Illumina HiSeq 2500 as the sequencer. The public reads were reanalyzed by TCRdb: fastp trimming at Q25, MiXCR alignment, in-frame beta chains only. One record per CDR3 amino acid sequence lists the most common genes and DNA. In this sample the table shows 540,000 or so distinct CDR3 sequences, around 13% of which occur a single time. Roughly 13% of the sample is in the top ten clones. Reading the label with the study, this specimen's time point is: more than 35 days after influenza vaccine administration. The sequencing here drew on PBMCs from blood, taken 45 days after vaccination. The origin of the receptors is a man aged 50 or older who received an inactivated influenza vaccine. Donor details come from another sample of the same person, matched by shared clones.

This clonotype was seen a handful of times. This chain connects TRBV3-1 to TRBJ2-3, with D uncertain. V lost 3 bases and J 0 bases, leaving 4 bases between the germline ends. Germline V gene data show CDR1 as LGHDT and CDR2 as YNNKEL (reference sequence). CDR3 length: 13 residues. CDR3 sequence reads: CASSQRSTDTQYF. The CDR3 nucleotides read TGTGCCAGCAGCCAGCGAAGCACAGATACGCAGTATTTT.

Only a few counts were recorded for this clonotype. The rearrangement uses TRBV5-1 and TRBJ2-7, with 12 bases identical to TRBD1. Germline values: CDR1 SGHRS, CDR2 YFSETQ. The CDR3 covers 16 residues. Trimming at V came to 0 bases and at J to 5 bases, leaving 6 bases not matched to a gene. The CDR3 nucleotides are TGCGCCAGCAGCTTGGGTACTGGGACAGGGGGCGACGAGCAGTACTTC. Its protein product is CASSLGTGTGGDEQYF.

This clonotype was picked up a small number of times. The V gene is TRBV7-3, the J gene TRBJ2-1, with 8 positions matching TRBD2. V gave up 1 base and J gave up 5 bases; unmatched junction bases: 4. This CDR3 has 15 amino acids. The germline V gene encodes CDR1 SGHTA and CDR2 FQGTGA. The CDR3 coding sequence is TGTGCCAGCAGCTTAATGAGCGGGAGTCACAATGAGCAGTTCTTC. This codes for CASSLMSGSHNEQFF. The full variable domain, with the rest looked up from reference TRBV7-3 and TRBJ2-1, is GAGVSQTPSNKVTEKGKYVELRCDPISGHTALYWYRQSLGQGPEFLIYFQGTGAADDSGLPNDRFFAVRPEGSVSTLKIQRTERGDSAVYLCASSLMSGSHNEQFFGPGTRLTVL.

This clonotype was counted only a few times. The CDR3 nucleotides read TGCAGTACCCTTACCAGCACAGATACGCAGTATTTT. Protein sequence: CSTLTSTDTQYF. This chain links TRBV20-1 with TRBJ2-3; no firm D call. Trimming took off 8 bases at V and 0 bases at J, with 9 bases between the two ends. CDR3 size: 12 residues. The germline V gene encodes CDR1 DFQATT and CDR2 SNEGSKA (reference sequence).

There are a few counts of this clonotype. The V and J genes are TRBV20-1 and TRBJ2-1, with TRBD2 matching 7 bases. The CDR3 contains 12 residues. Germline V gives CDR1 DFQATT, CDR2 SNEGSKA (reference sequence). With V trimmed by 4 bases and J by 8 bases, 5 bases remained unmatched. The CDR3 sequence: CSAMAGAYEQFF. The CDR3 bases are TGCAGTGCTATGGCGGGAGCCTATGAGCAGTTCTTC.

This clonotype was observed a few times. The chain uses TRBV4-1 and TRBJ2-3; D is undetermined. Trimming cost V 3 bases and J 0 bases, with 16 bases left between them. Germline V gene data show CDR1 as MGHRA and CDR2 as YSYEKL. This CDR3 is built from 17 residues. For the CDR3, the DNA is TGCGCCAGCAGCCAGGAATATTCGAGTGCTAGCACAGATACGCAGTATTTT. It translates to CASSQEYSSASTDTQYF.

J is TRBJ2-3 and V is TRBV10-3, with D unresolved. The CDR3 sequence is 13 residues long. The germline V gene has CDR1 ENHRY and CDR2 SYGVKD. V was pared by 3 bases and J by 2 bases, with 6 bases between. As DNA, the CDR3 is TGTGCCATCAGTGACGTAAACACAGATACGCAGTATTTT. Translating it yields CAISDVNTDTQYF.

This clonotype was seen ten or more times. The rearrangement joins TRBV5-1 to TRBJ2-7; TRBD1 might be the D (6 bases). V lost 4 bases and J 0 bases, leaving 11 bases between the germline ends. CDR1 SGHRS and CDR2 YFSETQ come from the germline V gene. This CDR3 contains 14 residues. The CDR3 protein is CASSRRDNSYEQYF. The CDR3 bases are TGCGCCAGCAGCCGCCGGGACAACTCCTACGAGCAGTACTTC. The full variable domain, its missing parts supplied by reference TRBV5-1 and TRBJ2-7, is KAGVTQTPRYLIKTRGQQVTLSCSPISGHRSVSWYQQTPGQGLQFLFEYFSETQRNKGNFPGRFSGRQFSNSRSEMNVSTLELGDSALYLCASSRRDNSYEQYFGPGTRLTVT.

This clonotype was observed a handful of times. This chain links TRBV25-1 with TRBJ1-4; possible D gene TRBD1, 6 bases. Trimming shortened V by 5 bases and J by 5 bases, and 9 bases separated the two germline ends. This CDR3 has 13 amino acids. Germline CDR1 reads MGHDK; CDR2 reads SYGVNS. The CDR3 here is CASSRGGNEKLFF. CDR3 in DNA: TGTGCCAGCAGTAGAGGGGGGAATGAAAAACTGTTTTTT. Complete variable domain (other parts from reference TRBV25-1 and TRBJ1-4): EADIYQTPRYLVIGTGKKITLECSQTMGHDKMYWYQQDPGMELHLIHYSYGVNSTEKGDLSSESTVSRIRTEHFPLTLESARPSHTSQYLCASSRGGNEKLFFGSGTQLSVL.

There are a few counts of this clonotype. V usage is TRBV2 and J usage is TRBJ2-2; 7 nucleotides match TRBD2. V lost 7 bases, J lost 7 bases, and 3 bases stayed unmatched. Germline V gene data show CDR1 as SNHLY and CDR2 as FYNNEI. The CDR3 is made up of 12 amino acids. The CDR3 loop reads CASTGGNGELFF. CDR3 in DNA: TGTGCCAGCACGGGAGGTAACGGGGAGCTGTTTTTT.

The V gene is TRBV5-1, the J gene TRBJ2-7; no clear D. The CDR3 totals 14 residues. Germline-derived CDR1 and CDR2 are SGHRS and YFSETQ. V gave up 0 bases and J gave up 0 bases, with 7 bases separating them. The CDR3: CASSLAAISYEQYF. In DNA, the CDR3 is TGCGCCAGCAGCTTGGCAGCGATCTCCTACGAGCAGTACTTC.

This clonotype was counted at least ten times. The chain is built from TRBV7-2 and TRBJ2-7; 13 bases are a match to TRBD2. Per germline, CDR1 SGHTA and CDR2 FQGNSA. With 5 bases clipped from V and 8 bases from J, the junction kept 6 bases outside the gene matches. This CDR3 is built from 14 residues. The CDR3 bases are TGTGCCAGCAGCCCTGGACTAGCGGGAGAAAAGCAGTACTTC. It specifies CASSPGLAGEKQYF.

This chain uses TRBV20-1 with TRBJ2-4, with D tentatively TRBD1 (5 bases). The germline V gene has CDR1 DFQATT and CDR2 SNEGSKA (reference sequence). The CDR3 length is 15 residues. Trimming cost V 6 bases and J 0 bases, with 15 bases left between them. The CDR3 DNA reads TGCAGTGCCAATACAGGTCTATTAGCCAAAAACATTCAGTACTTC. Translation: CSANTGLLAKNIQYF.

The J gene is TRBJ1-4, the V gene TRBV7-2; 11 nucleotides match TRBD1. There are 17 residues in the CDR3. Trimming at V came to 0 bases and at J to 5 bases, leaving 5 bases not matched to a gene. In germline, CDR1 is SGHTA, CDR2 FQGNSA. In DNA, the CDR3 is TGTGCCAGCAGCTTAGCCGTGGGACAGGGGGAAAATGAAAAACTGTTTTTT. Translated: CASSLAVGQGENEKLFF.

A few counts support this clonotype. The chain links TRBV7-8 to TRBJ2-7; 9 bases line up with TRBD2. The V segment lost 8 bases and the J segment 5 bases; nucleotides outside the gene matches: 13. Germline CDR1 reads SGHVS; CDR2 reads FQNEAQ. This CDR3 is built from 15 residues. The CDR3 DNA reads as TGTGCCAGCTCCAATGGGGCGGGAGGGTACCACGAGCAGTACTTC. Translated, it gives CASSNGAGGYHEQYF. The variable domain in full, completed from reference TRBV7-8 and TRBJ2-7, reads GAGVSQSPRYKVAKRGQDVALRCDPISGHVSLFWYQQALGQGPEFLTYFQNEAQLDKSGLPSDRFFAERPEGSVSTLKIQRTQQEDSAVYLCASSNGAGGYHEQYFGPGTRLTVT.

This clonotype was seen repeatedly, ten times or more. This CDR3 reads CASNVLGRSGYTF. CDR3 DNA: TGTGCCAGCAATGTTTTGGGCCGCAGTGGCTACACCTTC. The rearrangement joins TRBV12-3 or TRBV12-4 to TRBJ1-2; D is undetermined. The CDR3 is 13 amino acids. V shed 7 bases and J shed 7 bases, with 16 bases lying between them.

The CDR3 region has the DNA TGTGCCAGCAGTTTCTCTAGCGGAGGCAGGGAGACCCAGTACTTC. Its protein product is CASSFSSGGRETQYF. The chain couples TRBV6-5 to TRBJ2-5, with 7 bases aligning to TRBD2. This CDR3 has 15 residues. Germline trimming cut 4 bases from V and 5 bases from J; bases unmatched to any gene: 10. CDR1 is MNHEY, CDR2 SVGAGI, per germline.